The clone carrying this T cell receptor (beta chain) was detected ten times or more. Antigen unknown. Between the trimmed V and J ends, which lost 2 bases and 5 bases, there was a span of 12 bases. CDR3 size: 14 residues. Germline V CDR1 and CDR2: MDHEN, SYDVKM. This entry comes from a study of identical twins. Study conclusions and caveats: Cord blood's abundant beta clonotypes had fewer insertions, unlike memory repertoires. Compared with models, monozygotic twins showed more out-of-frame TCR alpha sharing.

TCRdb itself ran the 5' RACE reads through MiXCR, one entry per CDR3 protein. The sample comprises 310,000 or so distinct CDR3 sequences, more than 6.5% of which are singletons, and less than 2.5% rests with the top ten. The same sample was also used in a study of yellow fever vaccine responses in identical twins.

The chain couples TRBV28 to TRBJ1-1, with D perhaps TRBD1 (6 bases). The source material was memory (CD45RO+) T cells sorted from blood. The clonotype was recovered from a woman younger than 30 in good health. In DNA form, the CDR3 reads TGTGCCAGCAGTTTACAGGGGTTGGGGACTGAAGCTTTCTTT. Encoded protein: CASSLQGLGTEAFF.